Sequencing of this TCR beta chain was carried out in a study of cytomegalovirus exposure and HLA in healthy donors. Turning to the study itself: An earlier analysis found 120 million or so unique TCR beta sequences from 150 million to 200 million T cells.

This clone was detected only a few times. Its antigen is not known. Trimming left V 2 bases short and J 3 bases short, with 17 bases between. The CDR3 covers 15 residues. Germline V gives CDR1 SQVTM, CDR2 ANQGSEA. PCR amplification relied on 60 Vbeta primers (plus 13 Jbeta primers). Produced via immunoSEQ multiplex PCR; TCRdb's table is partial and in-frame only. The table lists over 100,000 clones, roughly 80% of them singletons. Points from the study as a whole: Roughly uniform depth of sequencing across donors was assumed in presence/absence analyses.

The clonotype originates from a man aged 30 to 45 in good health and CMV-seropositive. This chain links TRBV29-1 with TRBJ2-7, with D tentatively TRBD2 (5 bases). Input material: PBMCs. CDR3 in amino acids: CSVELGMGEHYEQYF. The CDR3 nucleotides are TGCAGCGTTGAATTGGGTATGGGAGAGCACTACGAGCAGTACTTC.